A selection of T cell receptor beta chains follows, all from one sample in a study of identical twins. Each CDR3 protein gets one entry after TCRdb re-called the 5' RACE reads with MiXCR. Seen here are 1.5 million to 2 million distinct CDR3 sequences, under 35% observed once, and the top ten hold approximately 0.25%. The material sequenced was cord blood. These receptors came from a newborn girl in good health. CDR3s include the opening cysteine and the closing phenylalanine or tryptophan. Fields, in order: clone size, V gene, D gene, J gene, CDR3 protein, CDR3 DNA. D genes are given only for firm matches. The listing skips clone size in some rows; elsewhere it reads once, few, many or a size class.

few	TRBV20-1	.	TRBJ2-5	CSGRQSQETQYF	TGCAGTGGAAGACAGTCACAAGAGACCCAGTACTTC
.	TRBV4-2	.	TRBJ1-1	CASRESRTLGSAEAFF	TGTGCCAGCAGGGAAAGTCGCACGTTAGGTTCGGCTGAAGCTTTCTTT
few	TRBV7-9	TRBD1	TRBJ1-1	CASSLAEGANTEAFF	TGTGCCAGCAGCTTAGCGGAGGGGGCGAACACTGAAGCTTTCTTT
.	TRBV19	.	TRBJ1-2	CASSPVGSYGYTF	TGTGCCAGTAGTCCCGTTGGGAGCTATGGCTACACCTTC
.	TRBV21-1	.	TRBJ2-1	CASSKTREQFF	TGTGCCAGCAGCAAAACGAGGGAGCAGTTCTTC
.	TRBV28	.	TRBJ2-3	CAFRAGGTDTQYF	TGTGCCTTTAGGGCAGGGGGCACAGATACGCAGTATTTT
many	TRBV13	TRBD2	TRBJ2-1	CASSTHGLVDNEQFF	TGTGCCAGCAGCACACACGGACTAGTCGACAATGAGCAGTTCTTC
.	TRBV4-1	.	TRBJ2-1	CASSQEAGEQFF	TGCGCCAGCAGCCAAGAAGCTGGTGAGCAGTTCTTC
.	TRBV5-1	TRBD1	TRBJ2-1	CAGSFLDRVRPFF	TGCGCCGGCAGCTTCCTGGACAGGGTGAGACCGTTCTTC
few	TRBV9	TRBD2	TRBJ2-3	CASSVGTSGADTQYF	TGTGCCAGCAGCGTAGGGACTAGCGGGGCAGATACGCAGTATTTT
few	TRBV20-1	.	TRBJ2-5	CSAQSLFRFLGETQYF	TGCAGTGCTCAATCACTTTTTCGTTTCCTGGGGGAGACCCAGTACTTC
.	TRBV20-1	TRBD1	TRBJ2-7	CSARDEGRGLSYEQYF	TGCAGTGCTAGAGATGAAGGCAGGGGGCTCTCCTACGAGCAGTACTTC
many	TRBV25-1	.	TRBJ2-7	CASSEYNSYEQYF	TGTGCCAGCAGTGAATACAACTCCTACGAGCAGTACTTC
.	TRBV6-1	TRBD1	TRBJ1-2	CASRKTGVGGYTF	TGTGCCAGCAGAAAGACAGGGGTCGGGGGCTACACCTTC
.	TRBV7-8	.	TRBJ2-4	CASSLSGQGWILAKNIQYF	TGTGCCAGCAGCTTATCCGGGCAGGGGTGGATATTAGCCAAAAACATTCAGTACTTC
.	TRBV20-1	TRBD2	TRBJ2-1	CSARDFRLAGHEQFF	TGCAGTGCTAGAGATTTCCGGCTAGCGGGGCATGAGCAGTTCTTC
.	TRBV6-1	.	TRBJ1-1	CASSEKGGSNTGAFF	TGTGCCAGCAGTGAAAAGGGCGGGTCGAACACTGGAGCTTTCTTT
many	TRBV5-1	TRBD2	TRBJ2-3	CASSLRLAGERDTQYF	TGCGCCAGCAGCTTGCGACTAGCGGGAGAAAGAGATACGCAGTATTTT
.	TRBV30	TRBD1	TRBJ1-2	CAWTRDRGPYYGYTF	TGTGCCTGGACCCGGGACAGGGGGCCTTACTATGGCTACACCTTC
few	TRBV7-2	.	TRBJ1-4	CASSLAAFSNEKLFF	TGTGCCAGCAGCTTAGCGGCTTTCTCAAATGAAAAACTGTTTTTT
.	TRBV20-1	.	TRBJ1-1	CSADASPQGNTEAFF	TGCAGTGCTGACGCAAGCCCACAGGGGAACACTGAAGCTTTCTTT
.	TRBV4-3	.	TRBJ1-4	CASSQRGFGEKLFF	TGCGCCAGCAGCCAAAGAGGGTTCGGCGAAAAACTGTTTTTT
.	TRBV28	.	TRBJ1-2	CASRFWFIKHGYTF	TGTGCCAGCAGGTTCTGGTTCATCAAACATGGCTACACCTTC
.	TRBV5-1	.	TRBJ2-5	CASSLRGLPSEQYF	TGCGCCAGCAGCTTGAGGGGACTCCCGTCGGAGCAGTACTTC
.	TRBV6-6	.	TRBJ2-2	CASSYGWEGELFF	TGTGCCAGCAGTTATGGTTGGGAGGGGGAGCTGTTTTTT
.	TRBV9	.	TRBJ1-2	CASSVGQNNYGYTF	TGTGCCAGCAGCGTAGGACAAAATAACTATGGCTACACCTTC
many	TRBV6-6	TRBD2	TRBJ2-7	CASKRDYIYEQYF	TGTGCCAGCAAGCGGGATTACATCTACGAGCAGTACTTC
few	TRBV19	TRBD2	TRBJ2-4	CASSDRLAGYNEQYF	TGTGCCAGTAGTGATCGACTAGCGGGTTACAATGAGCAGTACTTC
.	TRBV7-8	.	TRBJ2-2	CASSSYAGGNTGELFF	TGTGCCAGCAGCTCATACGCCGGTGGTAACACCGGGGAGCTGTTTTTT